Each of the 27 T cell receptor beta chains below was sequenced from the same sample in a study of PD-1 blockade in mismatch repair-deficient tumors. TCRdb keeps only in-frame clones here, not all; method: immunoSEQ multiplex PCR. The sample has about 63,000 clones; approximately 88% are singletons. The sample in question was peripheral blood, obtained 52 weeks after starting pembrolizumab. The receptor set was obtained from an adult with mismatch repair-deficient cancer.

The chain links TRBV30 to TRBJ2-7; D not resolved. The CDR3 loop spans 13 amino acids. Germline V gene lookup returns CDR1 GTSNPN and CDR2 SVGIG (reference sequence). V lost 7 bases, J lost 3 bases, and 16 bases lay in between. CDR3 coding DNA: TGTGCCTTGCAAAGGTCAGAGCTCTACGAGCAGTACTTC. It is translated as CALQRSELYEQYF. Filled out from reference TRBV30 and TRBJ2-7, the complete variable domain reads SQTIHQWPATLVQPVGSPLSLECTVEGTSNPNLYWYRQAAGRGLQLLFYSVGIGQISSEVPQNLSASRPQDRQFILSSKKLLLSDSGFYLCALQRSELYEQYFGPGTRLTVT.

This clone was detected once. The gene calls are TRBV9 and TRBJ2-5; D is perhaps TRBD2 (5 bases). This CDR3 comprises 14 residues. V shed 3 bases and J shed 1 base, with 10 bases lying between them. The germline V gene encodes CDR1 SGDLS and CDR2 YYNGEE. CDR3 protein: CASSAGGGQETQYF. In nucleotides, the CDR3 is TGTGCCAGCAGCGCCGGAGGTGGCCAAGAGACCCAGTACTTC.

V usage is TRBV7-9 and J usage is TRBJ1-2; D may be TRBD1 (6 bases). V shed 4 bases and J shed 0 bases, with 15 bases lying between them. Looked up from germline, CDR1 is SEHNR and CDR2 is FQNEAQ (reference sequence). The CDR3 covers 16 residues. The CDR3 loop reads CASSWGGEAPNYGYTF. Written as DNA, the CDR3 is TGTGCCAGCAGCTGGGGGGGCGAGGCTCCTAACTATGGCTACACCTTC.

The chain recombines TRBV5-1 with TRBJ2-5; 8 nucleotides agree with TRBD1. The trim removed 2 bases at V and 4 bases at J, leaving 7 bases unmatched. The CDR3 covers 15 residues. CDR1 and CDR2 from the germline V gene are SGHRS and YFSETQ. DNA for the CDR3: TGCGCCAGCAGCTTTCCGGCAGGGGGCATAGAGACCCAGTACTTC. This translates into CASSFPAGGIETQYF.

The chain has TRBV10-2 and TRBJ2-7; 16 positions agree with TRBD2. The CDR3 sequence is 16 residues long. Germline CDR1 is WSHSY and CDR2 is SAAADI. V was clipped by 7 bases and J by 2 bases; unmatched bases: 5. In DNA form, the CDR3 reads TGCGCCAGCACTGGGACTAGCGGGAGGGCACCCTACGAGCAGTACTTC. Its translation is CASTGTSGRAPYEQYF.

This CDR3 reads CASSVWGQRYEQYF. The CDR3 nucleotides read TGTGCCAGCAGTGTCTGGGGACAGCGCTACGAGCAGTACTTC. The rearrangement links TRBV6-5 to TRBJ2-7; 7 positions agree with TRBD1. This CDR3 is 14 amino acids long. Germline CDR1 and CDR2: MNHEY and SVGAGI. V was pared by 5 bases and J by 3 bases, with 7 bases of the junction left unmatched.

The chain couples TRBV30 to TRBJ2-1; D unresolved. The germline V gene has CDR1 GTSNPN and CDR2 SVGIG (reference sequence). The CDR3 consists of 12 residues. Trimming shortened V by 0 bases and J by 6 bases, and 6 bases separated the two germline ends. This CDR3 reads CAWSVSSNEQFF. The CDR3 DNA follows: TGTGCCTGGAGTGTATCTTCCAATGAGCAGTTCTTC. The full variable domain, in which reference TRBV30 and TRBJ2-1 provide the parts outside the CDR3, is SQTIHQWPATLVQPVGSPLSLECTVEGTSNPNLYWYRQAAGRGLQLLFYSVGIGQISSEVPQNLSASRPQDRQFILSSKKLLLSDSGFYLCAWSVSSNEQFFGPGTRLTVL.

The chain uses TRBV5-1 and TRBJ2-7; 8 bases map to TRBD2. This CDR3 contains 17 residues. With 3 bases clipped from V and 5 bases from J, the junction kept 16 bases outside the gene matches. Germline assignment: CDR1 SGHRS and CDR2 YFSETQ. CDR3 sequence reads: CASSSEEKREGPNEQYF. In DNA, the CDR3 is TGCGCCAGCAGCTCCGAGGAGAAACGGGAGGGCCCCAACGAGCAGTACTTC.

The chain is built from TRBV13 and TRBJ1-1, with D possibly being TRBD1 (6 bases). V was pared by 5 bases and J by 6 bases, with 16 bases between. CDR1 is PRHDT and CDR2 is FYEKMQ in the germline V gene (reference sequence). The CDR3 covers 14 residues. The CDR3 DNA reads as TGTGCCAGCAGCCATACGCCGGGGGCGGCTGAAGCTTTCTTT. It is translated as CASSHTPGAAEAFF.

This clone was picked up one time. The V call is TRBV10-3, the J call TRBJ2-3, with D possibly matching TRBD2 (5 bases). The CDR3 sequence is 15 residues long. CDR1 and CDR2 from the germline V gene are ENHRY and SYGVKD. Trimming took 11 bases from V and 0 from J, leaving 18 bases between them. In DNA form, the CDR3 reads TGTGCCTGCTCGAGGACGCTAGCTAGCACAGATACGCAGTATTTT. This encodes CACSRTLASTDTQYF.

This clone was counted only a few times. V usage is TRBV29-1 and J usage is TRBJ1-1; 8 nucleotides match TRBD1. The CDR3 has 12 residues. The V segment lost 7 bases and the J segment 10 bases; nucleotides outside the gene matches: 11. The germline V gene has CDR1 SQVTM and CDR2 ANQGSEA. The CDR3 sequence is CSARTGFEGAFF. CDR3 nucleotide sequence: TGCAGCGCCCGGACAGGGTTTGAGGGAGCTTTCTTT.

The V call is TRBV7-9, the J call TRBJ2-7; 7 bases match TRBD2. The junction had 4 bases not matched to a gene; V was cut back by 5 bases and J by 3 bases. Germline V lookup: CDR1 SEHNR, CDR2 FQNEAQ (reference sequence). CDR3 length: 13 residues. As DNA, the CDR3 is TGTGCCAGCAGCCGCACGGGGGGCTACGAGCAGTACTTC. Protein: CASSRTGGYEQYF.

The CDR3 nucleotides are TGTGCCAGCAGCTTAGGAGCCTTGAGCTACGAGCAGTACTTC. Residues: CASSLGALSYEQYF. The V gene is TRBV11-2, the J gene TRBJ2-7; D not certain. The CDR3 totals 14 residues. V was pared by 1 base and J by 3 bases, with 10 bases between. CDR1 and CDR2 (germline): SGHAT, FQNNGV.

Details on this clone: The junction and the germline gene differ at one end; a read error may be behind it. The rearrangement joins TRBV2 to TRBJ1-1, with D uncertain. The CDR3 consists of 8 residues. CDR1 SNHLY and CDR2 FYNNEI come from the germline V gene. CDR3: CASSEEYF. The CDR3 nucleotides are TGTGCCAGCAGTGAAGAGTACTTT.

The chain has TRBV6-5 and TRBJ2-1; D is uncertain. The CDR3 spans 13 residues. The V end was cut by 6 bases, the J end by 0 bases, with 6 bases between. CDR1 is MNHEY and CDR2 is SVGAGI in the germline V gene. The CDR3 DNA reads TGTGCCAGCAGCCAGAACTCCTACAATGAGCAGTTCTTC. Encoded protein: CASSQNSYNEQFF.

The chain joins TRBV10-2 to TRBJ2-7, with TRBD2 matching 13 bases. Germline CDR1 WSHSY, CDR2 SAAADI. This CDR3 is built from 18 residues. V was clipped by 6 bases and J by 7 bases; unmatched bases: 18. CDR3 sequence (DNA): TGCGCCAGCAGATTCTCTATTTCCGGACTAGCGGGAGAGGTGGAGCAGTACTTC. It yields the protein CASRFSISGLAGEVEQYF.

The chain recombines TRBV19 with TRBJ1-1; 10 bases match TRBD1. The CDR3 consists of 14 residues. Germline-derived CDR1 and CDR2 are LNHDA and SQIVND (reference sequence). V gave up 5 bases and J gave up 4 bases; unmatched junction bases: 4. The CDR3 region has the DNA TGTGCCAGTAGTGCTGGACAGGGGGGCACTGAAGCTTTCTTT. Amino acid sequence: CASSAGQGGTEAFF. The entire variable domain, with the rest obtained from reference TRBV19 and TRBJ1-1, is as follows: DGGITQSPKYLFRKEGQNVTLSCEQNLNHDAMYWYRQDPGQGLRLIYYSQIVNDFQKGDIAEGYSVSREKKESFPLTVTSAQKNPTAFYLCASSAGQGGTEAFFGQGTRLTVV.

CDR3 nucleotide sequence: TGCGCCAGCAGCCTAGCCGAAGGGGGGAATGGGGCCACTGAAGCTTTCTTT. Residues: CASSLAEGGNGATEAFF. The chain has TRBV4-3 and TRBJ1-1, with D possibly being TRBD1 (6 bases). The CDR3 length is 17 residues. Germline values: CDR1 LGHNA, CDR2 YSLEER. Between the trimmed V and J ends, which lost 4 bases and 4 bases, there was a span of 22 bases.

The gene calls are TRBV6-6 and TRBJ2-7, with 10 bases matching TRBD1. In germline, CDR1 is MNHNY, CDR2 SVGAGI (reference sequence). There are 15 residues in the CDR3. Losses at the gene ends were 10 bases for V and 2 bases for J; bases not matched to a gene: 11. CDR3 DNA: TGTGCCACCTCGACTCGGGACAGGGGCCCCTACGAGCAGTACTTC. Translation gives CATSTRDRGPYEQYF.

The chain combines TRBV6-1 with TRBJ2-1, with D perhaps given as TRBD1 or TRBD2 (5 bases each). Germline lookup yields CDR1 MNHNS and CDR2 SASEGT. Trimming removed 5 bases at V and 2 bases at J, with 13 bases between. This CDR3 is 15 amino acids long. The CDR3 reads CASSNRDQTYNEQFF. CDR3 DNA sequence: TGTGCCAGCAGTAACCGGGACCAAACCTACAATGAGCAGTTCTTC.

The genes are TRBV9 and TRBJ2-1; 7 positions match TRBD2. CDR3 length: 15 residues. The germline gives CDR1 SGDLS, CDR2 YYNGEE. Unmatched junction bases numbered 8, after V lost 0 bases and J lost 8 bases. The CDR3 is CASSVGERESDEQFF. The CDR3 region has the DNA TGTGCCAGCAGCGTAGGGGAGCGGGAATCAGATGAGCAGTTCTTC.

J is TRBJ2-7 and V is TRBV19; D remains ambiguous. The CDR3 has 14 residues. The germline V and J ends were trimmed by 6 bases and 0 bases, with 12 bases remaining between them. Germline lookup yields CDR1 LNHDA and CDR2 SQIVND (reference sequence). The CDR3 DNA reads TGTGCCAGTAGCAACTCCGACGGCTCCTACGAGCAGTACTTC. This codes for CASSNSDGSYEQYF.

The chain uses TRBV6-6 and TRBJ2-1; possibly TRBD1 for D (6 bases). The V and J ends lost 5 bases and 5 bases respectively, with 19 bases between them. This CDR3 contains 16 residues. The germline gives CDR1 MNHNY, CDR2 SVGAGI (reference sequence). The CDR3 loop reads CASSTGTPYENNEQFF. For the CDR3, the DNA is TGTGCCAGCAGTACCGGGACACCCTATGAGAACAATGAGCAGTTCTTC.

The chain uses TRBV30 and TRBJ2-7; D is ambiguous. The CDR3 runs 12 residues. V lost 0 bases to trimming and J lost 4 bases, with 7 bases between them. Germline V gene data show CDR1 as GTSNPN and CDR2 as SVGIG (reference sequence). CDR3 in DNA: TGTGCCTGGAGTGTAAGTGGTTACGAGCAGTACTTC. Its translation: CAWSVSGYEQYF.

This clone came up a few times. V usage is TRBV4-2 and J usage is TRBJ2-2; D is unclear. This CDR3 spans 14 amino acids. Germline-derived CDR1 and CDR2 are LGHNA and YNFKEQ. V was cut by 0 bases and J by 6 bases, with 8 bases left in between. The CDR3 bases are TGTGCCAGCAGCCAAGAAGGCGTCGCCGGGGAGCTGTTTTTT. Translated: CASSQEGVAGELFF.

This clone showed up just once. The chain couples TRBV27 to TRBJ2-7, with D perhaps matching TRBD1 (6 bases). The V and J ends lost 8 bases and 7 bases respectively, with 15 bases between them. The CDR3 is 12 residues long. Germline CDR1 and CDR2: MNHEY and SMNVEV (reference sequence). The CDR3 DNA reads TGTGCCAGCGGACAGTTAAGGGGGGAGCAGTACTTC. This codes for CASGQLRGEQYF.

In this sample, this clone turned up once. The CDR3 DNA follows: TGTGCCAGCAGCGAGTTGACAGGCGACAATGAGCAGTTCTTC. This encodes CASSELTGDNEQFF. This chain links TRBV9 with TRBJ2-1; TRBD1 might be the D (6 bases). V dropped 3 bases and J dropped 5 bases, with 12 bases sitting between them. The germline V gene has CDR1 SGDLS and CDR2 YYNGEE. The CDR3 runs 14 residues.